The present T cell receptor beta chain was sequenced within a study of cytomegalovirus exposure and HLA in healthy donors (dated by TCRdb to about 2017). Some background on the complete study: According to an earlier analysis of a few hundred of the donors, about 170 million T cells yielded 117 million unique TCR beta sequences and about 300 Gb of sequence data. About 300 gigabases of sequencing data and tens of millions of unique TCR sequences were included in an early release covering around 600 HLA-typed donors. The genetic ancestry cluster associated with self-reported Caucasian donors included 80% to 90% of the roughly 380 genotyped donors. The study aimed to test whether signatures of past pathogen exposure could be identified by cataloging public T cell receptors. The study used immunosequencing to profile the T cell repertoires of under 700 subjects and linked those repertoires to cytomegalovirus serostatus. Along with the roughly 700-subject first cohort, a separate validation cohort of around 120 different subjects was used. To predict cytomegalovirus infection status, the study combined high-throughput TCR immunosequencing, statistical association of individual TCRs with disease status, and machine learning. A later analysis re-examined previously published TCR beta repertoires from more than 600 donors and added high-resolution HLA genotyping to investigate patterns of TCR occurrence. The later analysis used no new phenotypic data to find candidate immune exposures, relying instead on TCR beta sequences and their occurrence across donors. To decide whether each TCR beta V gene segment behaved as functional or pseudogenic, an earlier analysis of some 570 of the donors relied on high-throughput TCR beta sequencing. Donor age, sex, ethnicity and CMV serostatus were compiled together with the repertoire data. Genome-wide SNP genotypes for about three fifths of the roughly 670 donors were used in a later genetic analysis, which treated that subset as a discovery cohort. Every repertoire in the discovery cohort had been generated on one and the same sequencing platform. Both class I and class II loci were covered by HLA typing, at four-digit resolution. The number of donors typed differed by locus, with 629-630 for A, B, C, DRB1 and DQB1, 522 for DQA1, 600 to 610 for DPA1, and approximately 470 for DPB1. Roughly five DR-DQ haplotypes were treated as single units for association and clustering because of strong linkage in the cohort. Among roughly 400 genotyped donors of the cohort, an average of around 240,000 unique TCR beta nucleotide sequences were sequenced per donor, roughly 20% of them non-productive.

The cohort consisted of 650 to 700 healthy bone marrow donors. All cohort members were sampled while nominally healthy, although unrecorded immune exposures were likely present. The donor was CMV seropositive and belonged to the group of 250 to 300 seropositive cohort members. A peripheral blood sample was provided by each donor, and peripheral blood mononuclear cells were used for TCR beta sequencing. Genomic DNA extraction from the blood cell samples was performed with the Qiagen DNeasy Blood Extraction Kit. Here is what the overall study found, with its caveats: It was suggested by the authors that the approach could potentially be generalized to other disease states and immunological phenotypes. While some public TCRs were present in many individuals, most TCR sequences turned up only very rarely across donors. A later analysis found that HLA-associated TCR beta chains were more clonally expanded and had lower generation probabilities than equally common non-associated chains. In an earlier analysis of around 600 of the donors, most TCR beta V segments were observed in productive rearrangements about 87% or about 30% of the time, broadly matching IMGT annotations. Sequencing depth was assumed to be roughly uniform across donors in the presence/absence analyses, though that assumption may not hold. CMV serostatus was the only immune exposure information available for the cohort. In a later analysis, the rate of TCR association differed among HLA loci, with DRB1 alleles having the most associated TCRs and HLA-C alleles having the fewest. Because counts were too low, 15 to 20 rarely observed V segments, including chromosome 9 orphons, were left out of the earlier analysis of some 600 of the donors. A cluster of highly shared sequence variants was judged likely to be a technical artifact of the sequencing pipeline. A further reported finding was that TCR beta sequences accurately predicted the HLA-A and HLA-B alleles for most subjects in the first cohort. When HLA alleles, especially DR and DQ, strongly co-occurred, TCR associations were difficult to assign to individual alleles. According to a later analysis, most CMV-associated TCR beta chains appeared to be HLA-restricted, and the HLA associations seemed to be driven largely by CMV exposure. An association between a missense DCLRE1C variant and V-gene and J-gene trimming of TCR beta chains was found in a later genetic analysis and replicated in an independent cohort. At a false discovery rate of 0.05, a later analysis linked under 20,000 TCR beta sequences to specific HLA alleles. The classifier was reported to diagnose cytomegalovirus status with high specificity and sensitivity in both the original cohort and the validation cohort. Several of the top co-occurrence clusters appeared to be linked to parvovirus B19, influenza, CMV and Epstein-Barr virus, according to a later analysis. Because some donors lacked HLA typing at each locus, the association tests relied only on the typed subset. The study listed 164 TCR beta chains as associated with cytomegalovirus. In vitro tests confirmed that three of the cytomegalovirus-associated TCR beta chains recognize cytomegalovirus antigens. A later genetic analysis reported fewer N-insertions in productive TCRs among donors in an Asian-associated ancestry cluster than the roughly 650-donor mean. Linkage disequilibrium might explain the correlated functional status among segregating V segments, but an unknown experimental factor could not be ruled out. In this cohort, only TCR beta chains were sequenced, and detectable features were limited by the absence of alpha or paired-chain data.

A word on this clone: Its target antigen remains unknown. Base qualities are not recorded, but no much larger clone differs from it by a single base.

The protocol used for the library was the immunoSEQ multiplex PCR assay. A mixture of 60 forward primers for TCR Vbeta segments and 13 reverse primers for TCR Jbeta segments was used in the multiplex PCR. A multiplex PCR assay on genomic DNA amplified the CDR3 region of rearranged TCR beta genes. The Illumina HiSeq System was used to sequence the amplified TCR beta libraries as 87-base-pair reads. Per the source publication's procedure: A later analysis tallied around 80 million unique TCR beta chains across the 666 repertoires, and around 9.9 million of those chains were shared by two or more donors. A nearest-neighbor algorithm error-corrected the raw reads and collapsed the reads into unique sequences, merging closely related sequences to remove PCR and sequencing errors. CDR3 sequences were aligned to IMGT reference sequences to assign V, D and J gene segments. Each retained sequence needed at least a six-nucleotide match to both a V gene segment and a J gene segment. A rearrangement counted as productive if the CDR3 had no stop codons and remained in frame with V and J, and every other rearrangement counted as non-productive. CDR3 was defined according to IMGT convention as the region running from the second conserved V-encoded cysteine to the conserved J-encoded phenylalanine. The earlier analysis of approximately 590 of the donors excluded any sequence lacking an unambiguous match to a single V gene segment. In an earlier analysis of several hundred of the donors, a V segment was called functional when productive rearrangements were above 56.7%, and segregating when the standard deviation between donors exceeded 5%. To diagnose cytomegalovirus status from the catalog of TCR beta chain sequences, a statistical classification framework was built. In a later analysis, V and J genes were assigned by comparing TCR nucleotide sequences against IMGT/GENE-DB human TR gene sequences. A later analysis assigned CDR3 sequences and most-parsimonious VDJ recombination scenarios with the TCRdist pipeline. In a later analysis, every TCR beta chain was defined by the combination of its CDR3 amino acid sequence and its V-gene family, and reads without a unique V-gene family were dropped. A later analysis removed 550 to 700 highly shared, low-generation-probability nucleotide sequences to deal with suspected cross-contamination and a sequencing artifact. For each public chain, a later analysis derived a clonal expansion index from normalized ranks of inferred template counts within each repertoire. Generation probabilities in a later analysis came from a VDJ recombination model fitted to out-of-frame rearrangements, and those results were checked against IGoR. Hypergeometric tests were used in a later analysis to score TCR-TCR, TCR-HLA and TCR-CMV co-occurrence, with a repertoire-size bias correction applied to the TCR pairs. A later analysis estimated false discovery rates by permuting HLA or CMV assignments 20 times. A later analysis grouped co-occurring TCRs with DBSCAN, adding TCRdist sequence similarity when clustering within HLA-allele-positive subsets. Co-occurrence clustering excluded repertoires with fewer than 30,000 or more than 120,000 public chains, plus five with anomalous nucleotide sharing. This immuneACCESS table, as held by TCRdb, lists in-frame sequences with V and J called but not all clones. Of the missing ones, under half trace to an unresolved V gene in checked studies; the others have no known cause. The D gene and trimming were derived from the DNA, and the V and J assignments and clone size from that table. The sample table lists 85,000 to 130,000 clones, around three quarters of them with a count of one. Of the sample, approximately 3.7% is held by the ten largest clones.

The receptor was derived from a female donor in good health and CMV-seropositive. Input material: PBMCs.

The nucleotide sequence reads TGCGCCAGCAGCCAAGTTGGGGGCAGAGGGGACACTGAAGCTTTCTTT. Translated, it reads CASSQVGGRGDTEAFF. The rearranged segments are TRBV4-1 and TRBJ1-1; the D gene is perhaps TRBD1, on 6 matching bases. From the cysteine up to the phenylalanine, the CDR3 has a length of 16 residues. Kept here is only the CDR3 DNA, which spans 48 bases and is read in frame from base 1. V is shortened by 1 base, J by 3 bases, and the region joining them spans 15 bases. Sequences MGHRA (CDR1) and YSYEKL (CDR2) are obtained from the germline V gene.